The 24 T cell receptor beta chains given below trace back to one sample, sequenced in a study of shared clonotypes between healthy human individuals (dated by TCRdb to about 2020). The library was prepared using the immunoSEQ multiplex PCR assay. TCRdb stores this immuneACCESS table with in-frame sequences only. Part of the clones is absent; in the studies checked, under half of the shortfall reflects unresolved V genes, and no reason is known for the rest. This sample comprises about 2.2 million clones, 93% of them detected only once. In total, the top ten clones hold more than 1.5% of the sample. For the CD8 naive samples, CD45RO-negative cells were positively selected for CCR7, yielding a CD45RA+CCR7+ population from which TemRA cells were excluded. The sample comprised naive CD8+ T cells from PBMCs. This sample's cell subset or site label indicates: CD45RA+CCR7+. The source is a man between 18 and 35 years old in good health. Some clones in this sample may be carry-over from other donors' samples.

The chain has TRBV10-3 and TRBJ2-5; D is ambiguous. Trimming removed 3 bases at V and 1 base at J, with 9 bases between. The CDR3 contains 14 residues. CDR1 ENHRY and CDR2 SYGVKD come from the germline V gene. Here the CDR3 reads CAISEQPFQETQYF. The DNA of the CDR3 is TGTGCCATCAGTGAACAGCCTTTCCAAGAGACCCAGTACTTC.

This rearrangement joins TRBV7-2 to TRBJ2-1, with 9 bases aligning to TRBD2. V was pared by 5 bases and J by 6 bases, with 2 bases of the junction left unmatched. The CDR3 is 13 amino acids. Germline V gives CDR1 SGHTA, CDR2 FQGNSA. CDR3 nucleotide sequence: TGTGCCAGCAGCCAGACTAGCGGCAATGAGCAGTTCTTC. This encodes CASSQTSGNEQFF.

The gene calls are TRBV5-1 and TRBJ2-7; D remains unclear. The germline CDR1 and CDR2 sequences are SGHRS and YFSETQ. The CDR3 contains 15 residues. V lost 0 bases, J lost 0 bases, and 10 bases lay in between. CDR3 sequence reads: CASSLAGLSSYEQYF. The CDR3 DNA is TGCGCCAGCAGCTTGGCCGGTCTTTCCTCCTACGAGCAGTACTTC.

The rearrangement uses TRBV27 and TRBJ2-6; D gene unclear. The ends were cut back, 6 bases at V and 4 bases at J, with 7 bases in the middle. The CDR3 is 13 residues long. Per germline, CDR1 MNHEY and CDR2 SMNVEV (reference sequence). CDR3: CASSEVGANVLTF. The CDR3 DNA reads TGTGCCAGCAGCGAGGTCGGGGCCAACGTCCTGACTTTC.

V usage is TRBV5-8 and J usage is TRBJ2-7; D unclear. V lost 7 bases and J lost 0, with 2 bases in between. Per germline, CDR1 SGHTS and CDR2 YDEGEE. The CDR3 sequence is 10 residues long. Here the CDR3 reads CASASYEQYF. DNA of the CDR3: TGTGCCAGCGCCTCCTACGAGCAGTACTTC.

The chain couples TRBV16 to TRBJ2-3, with D perhaps TRBD2 (6 bases). Germline lookup yields CDR1 KGHSY and CDR2 FQNENV. The CDR3 is 15 amino acids. The V gene lost 3 bases and the J gene lost 5 bases, with 15 bases spanning the gap. This CDR3 reads CASSHLAEVRDTQYF. CDR3 nucleotide sequence: TGTGCCAGCAGCCACTTAGCGGAAGTAAGAGATACGCAGTATTTT.

The chain carries TRBV11-2 and TRBJ1-2; 11 nucleotides align to TRBD1. V lost 5 bases to trimming and J lost 0 bases; unmatched junction nucleotides: 8. Germline loops: CDR1 SGHAT, CDR2 FQNNGV. This CDR3 has 17 residues. CDR3: CASSTGTGGFANYGYTF. The CDR3 bases are TGTGCCAGCAGCACAGGGACAGGGGGGTTCGCTAACTATGGCTACACCTTC. The complete variable domain, with remaining parts taken from reference TRBV11-2 and TRBJ1-2, reads EAGVAQSPRYKIIEKRQSVAFWCNPISGHATLYWYQQILGQGPKLLIQFQNNGVVDDSQLPKDRFSAERLKGVDSTLKIQPAKLEDSAVYLCASSTGTGGFANYGYTFGSGTRLTVV.

The chain links TRBV15 to TRBJ2-7; D uncertain. The germline V gene has CDR1 LNHNV and CDR2 YYDKDF (reference sequence). Trimming shortened V by 5 bases and J by 0 bases, and 11 bases separated the two germline ends. CDR3 length: 14 residues. In nucleotides, the CDR3 is TGTGCCACCAGCCCTCGGACGAACTCCTACGAGCAGTACTTC. Translation: CATSPRTNSYEQYF.

V usage is TRBV4-3 and J usage is TRBJ2-1; 11 bases match TRBD2. Germline V CDR1 and CDR2: LGHNA, YSLEER. V shed 3 bases and J 4 bases; nucleotides not matched to a gene: 5. This CDR3 comprises 16 residues. CDR3 protein: CASSQGSGRAYNEQFF. DNA of the CDR3: TGCGCCAGCAGCCAGGGTAGCGGGAGGGCATACAATGAGCAGTTCTTC.

This rearrangement joins TRBV9 to TRBJ2-5; D remains ambiguous. This CDR3 comprises 15 residues. The ends were cut back, 0 bases at V and 1 base at J, with 10 bases in the middle. Per the germline V gene, CDR1 is SGDLS and CDR2 is YYNGEE. The CDR3 here is CASSVADAFQETQYF. The CDR3 DNA reads TGTGCCAGCAGCGTAGCCGACGCGTTCCAAGAGACCCAGTACTTC.

The rearrangement uses TRBV25-1 and TRBJ1-5; D unresolved. There are 14 residues in the CDR3. The V gene lost 2 bases and the J gene lost 8 bases, with 13 bases spanning the gap. Per germline, CDR1 MGHDK and CDR2 SYGVNS. The CDR3 loop reads CASSEGYSREPQHF. The CDR3 DNA reads as TGTGCCAGCAGTGAAGGCTACAGTCGGGAGCCCCAGCATTTT.

On this clone itself: The sample holds other DNA sequences that translate to the same CDR3. CDR3 region: CASSESDTGELFF. CDR3 DNA sequence: TGTGCCAGCAGTGAATCGGACACCGGGGAGCTGTTTTTT. V usage is TRBV6-1 and J usage is TRBJ2-2; D is undetermined. Between the trimmed V and J ends, which lost 2 bases and 3 bases, there was a span of 4 bases. The germline gives CDR1 MNHNS, CDR2 SASEGT. This CDR3 contains 13 residues.

The genes are TRBV11-2 and TRBJ2-7; possibly TRBD1 for D (5 bases). The CDR3 runs 13 residues. CDR1 SGHAT and CDR2 FQNNGV come from the germline V gene. V was shortened by 0 bases and J by 7 bases, with 10 bases between the two germline ends. CDR3 nucleotides: TGTGCCAGCAGCTTAGATGGGGCAGGTGAGCAGTACTTC. Its translation: CASSLDGAGEQYF.

The chain's CDR3 is CASSQDLARYNEQFF. CDR3 nucleotides: TGTGCCAGCAGCCAAGATTTGGCCAGGTACAATGAGCAGTTCTTC. The rearrangement links TRBV14 to TRBJ2-1; D gene unclear. This CDR3 is built from 15 residues. Germline assignment: CDR1 SGHDN and CDR2 FVKESK. V shed 0 bases and J shed 4 bases, with 10 bases lying between them.

This chain uses TRBV28 with TRBJ2-7, with D perhaps matching TRBD1 or TRBD2 (5 bases each). Germline values: CDR1 MDHEN, CDR2 SYDVKM. The CDR3 consists of 13 residues. The ends were cut back, 7 bases at V and 3 bases at J, with 13 bases in the middle. CDR3 nucleotide sequence: TGTGCCAGCAACGAGGGGTGGGGCTACGAGCAGTACTTC. Translated, it gives CASNEGWGYEQYF.

The genes are TRBV6-1 and TRBJ1-2; 12 bases map to TRBD1. The V and J ends lost 1 base and 7 bases, in that order; junction bases with no gene match: 10. The CDR3 is made up of 17 amino acids. CDR1 MNHNS and CDR2 SASEGT come from the germline V gene. CDR3 in DNA: TGTGCCAGCAGTGAAGGGGGACAGGGGGCATTAGGCGGTGGCTACACCTTC. Translation gives CASSEGGQGALGGGYTF.

The rearrangement links TRBV15 to TRBJ2-7, with 7 bases matching TRBD2. Germline loops: CDR1 LNHNV, CDR2 YYDKDF (reference sequence). Trimming at V came to 8 bases and at J to 4 bases, leaving 11 bases not matched to a gene. CDR3 length equals 14 residues. CDR3 bases: TGTGCCACCGCAGGTGGCGGGAGCAAGTACGAGCAGTACTTC. It is translated as CATAGGGSKYEQYF.

CDR3 sequence (DNA): TGTGCCAGCAGCCACATCCGTCTAGCCAAAAACATTCAGTACTTC. Residues: CASSHIRLAKNIQYF. The chain is built from TRBV11-2 and TRBJ2-4; the D is unclear. The CDR3 length is 15 residues. The ends were cut back, 5 bases at V and 0 bases at J, with 11 bases in the middle. CDR1 and CDR2 from the germline V gene are SGHAT and FQNNGV.

The chain links TRBV7-9 to TRBJ2-7; TRBD1 matches 8 bases. V lost 4 bases to trimming and J lost 3 bases; unmatched junction nucleotides: 8. Germline values: CDR1 SEHNR, CDR2 FQNEAQ (reference sequence). CDR3 length: 15 residues. The CDR3 reads CASSSSGQGNYEQYF. The CDR3 bases are TGTGCCAGCAGCTCCAGCGGACAGGGCAACTACGAGCAGTACTTC.

The chain combines TRBV7-9 with TRBJ2-1; 9 positions agree with TRBD2. The CDR3 is 16 amino acids. CDR1 and CDR2 from the germline V gene are SEHNR and FQNEAQ (reference sequence). After removal of 4 bases from V and 7 bases from J, the junction contained 11 bases not matched to a gene. DNA of the CDR3: TGTGCCAGCAGCTCTATAGCGGGAGTTGCTGAAAATGAGCAGTTCTTC. It encodes CASSSIAGVAENEQFF.

The J gene is TRBJ2-6, the V gene TRBV15; D remains unclear. This CDR3 comprises 15 residues. Trimming removed 3 bases at V and 0 bases at J, with 6 bases between. Germline V gene lookup returns CDR1 LNHNV and CDR2 YYDKDF (reference sequence). The CDR3 loop reads CATSSRSSGANVLTF. The CDR3 bases are TGTGCCACCAGCAGCAGAAGCTCTGGGGCCAACGTCCTGACTTTC.

The chain is built from TRBV9 and TRBJ1-2; possibly TRBD1 for D (6 bases). Trimming removed 3 bases at V and 4 bases at J, with 13 bases between. Germline CDR1 is SGDLS and CDR2 is YYNGEE. The CDR3 has 14 amino acids. CDR3 coding DNA: TGTGCCAGCAGCGAAAACAGGGTGGGCTATGGCTACACCTTC. Amino acid sequence: CASSENRVGYGYTF.

This chain uses TRBV27 with TRBJ2-7, with 9 bases that match TRBD1. After removal of 5 bases from V and 3 bases from J, the junction contained 11 bases not matched to a gene. Germline V CDR1 and CDR2: MNHEY, SMNVEV (reference sequence). The CDR3 runs 16 residues. CDR3 nucleotides: TGTGCCAGCAGTGAATTACAGGGGGCATTACTCTACGAGCAGTACTTC. Translated: CASSELQGALLYEQYF.

This chain links TRBV11-2 with TRBJ1-4, with D unclear. Germline V lookup: CDR1 SGHAT, CDR2 FQNNGV. The ends were cut back, 1 base at V and 7 bases at J, with 16 bases in the middle. This CDR3 contains 16 residues. This CDR3 is CASSLVDRTKGEKLFF. CDR3 DNA: TGTGCCAGCAGCTTAGTTGATCGCACCAAGGGTGAAAAACTGTTTTTT.